Listed here are 32 T cell receptor beta chains from one sample, sequenced in a study of circulating CD8 cells and anti-PD-1 response in melanoma. Sorting of live CD3+CD8+TCRalphabeta+ cells by PD-1 and/or TIGIT gave four subsets. Each library started from 15 ng of total RNA using the QIAseq Immune Repertoire TCR panel. TCRdb processed the reads anew with MiXCR; each CDR3 protein has one entry. Found here are roughly 1,500 distinct CDR3 sequences, 9.4% of them singletons; the top ten hold about 4.9%. The input for sequencing was CD8+ T cells from PBMCs, taken at baseline or after one month of anti-PD-1 therapy (not recorded which). The receptors stem from a human donor with melanoma.

This clonotype was seen more than once but under ten times. This clone may be a read error of a much larger clone one base away. This chain joins TRBV4-1 and TRBJ2-3; D remains ambiguous. The CDR3 sequence is 13 residues long. Trimming removed 1 base at V and 7 bases at J, with 9 bases between. Germline assignment: CDR1 MGHRA and CDR2 YSYEKL. CDR3: CASSQGLVNTQYF. CDR3 sequence (DNA): TGCGCCAGCAGCCAAGGCTTGGTGAATACGCAGTATTTT.

About this clonotype itself: A much more abundant neighbour one base away suggests this may be a read error. This chain joins TRBV2 and TRBJ2-3, with D uncertain. CDR3 size: 15 residues. Trimming removed 4 bases from V and 1 base from J, with 12 bases in between. CDR1 is SNHLY and CDR2 is FYNNEI in the germline V gene. In DNA form, the CDR3 reads TGTGCCAGCAGTGGACCCCGCCTGGGCACAGATACGCAGTATTTT. This gives the protein CASSGPRLGTDTQYF.

V is TRBV20-1 and J is TRBJ2-1, with 10 bases identical to TRBD1. The V gene end was trimmed by 5 bases and the J gene end by 0 bases; junction bases not matched to a gene: 7. The length of the CDR3 is 16 residues. Germline V gene lookup returns CDR1 DFQATT and CDR2 SNEGSKA (reference sequence). CDR3 bases: TGCAGTGCTGGGGCCGGACAGGGGGGCTCCTACAATGAGCAGTTCTTC. As protein: CSAGAGQGGSYNEQFF.

The table lists this clonotype with a few counts. V gene TRBV30 combines with J gene TRBJ1-1, with TRBD1 identical over 7 bases. CDR1 and CDR2 from the germline V gene are GTSNPN and SVGIG (reference sequence). J lost 5 bases, V lost 3 bases, and 6 bases had no gene match. The CDR3 has 13 residues. This chain's CDR3 is CAWRERGLTEAFF. The CDR3 nucleotides read TGTGCCTGGAGGGAAAGGGGGCTAACTGAAGCTTTCTTT.

The chain uses TRBV19 and TRBJ1-1; no clear D. Trimming took off 0 bases at V and 7 bases at J, with 6 bases between the two ends. The germline V gene has CDR1 LNHDA and CDR2 SQIVND (reference sequence). The CDR3 contains 12 residues. CDR3 nucleotides: TGTGCCAGTAGTATAGACAGCCTTGAAGCTTTCTTT. The encoded protein is CASSIDSLEAFF.

This clonotype was observed a single time. It is likely a read error, because the conserved phenylalanine at the end of the CDR3 is missing. The DNA of the CDR3 is TGTGCCAGCAGTTACTCGATATCTCCTGGGGAGCAGTACCTC. This encodes CASSYSISPGEQYL. The chain has TRBV6-5 and TRBJ2-7; D is ambiguous. V was clipped by 0 bases and J by 7 bases, with 13 bases between them. Germline loops: CDR1 MNHEY, CDR2 SVGAGI. The CDR3 contains 14 residues.

This clonotype is labeled medium-sized. This chain connects TRBV19 to TRBJ2-3; D may be TRBD2 (6 bases). Germline CDR1 reads LNHDA; CDR2 reads SQIVND (reference sequence). CDR3 length equals 13 residues. The V end was cut by 9 bases, the J end by 3 bases, with 13 bases between. The CDR3 sequence: CASGTGTTDTQYF. CDR3 coding DNA: TGTGCCAGCGGGACTGGGACTACAGATACGCAGTATTTT.

By proportion, this clonotype is medium-sized. The rearrangement joins TRBV29-1 to TRBJ2-3; 14 nucleotides line up with TRBD2. J gave up 1 base and V 4 bases, and 16 bases lay outside the gene matches. CDR1 is SQVTM, CDR2 ANQGSEA, per germline. CDR3 size: 20 residues. The CDR3 spells CSVGGTDGTSGGPRTDTQYF. In DNA form, the CDR3 reads TGCAGCGTTGGCGGGACAGACGGGACTAGCGGGGGTCCTCGCACAGATACGCAGTATTTT.

Judged by abundance, this clonotype is large. The V call is TRBV19, the J call TRBJ2-2, with 9 bases fitting TRBD1. CDR1 is LNHDA and CDR2 is SQIVND in the germline V gene (reference sequence). V lost 3 bases to trimming and J lost 3 bases; unmatched junction nucleotides: 5. The CDR3 is 16 amino acids. The CDR3 protein is CASSIYRGPDTGELFF. CDR3 nucleotide sequence: TGTGCCAGTAGTATTTACAGGGGGCCCGACACCGGGGAGCTGTTTTTT. Variable domain in full (rest from reference TRBV19 and TRBJ2-2): DGGITQSPKYLFRKEGQNVTLSCEQNLNHDAMYWYRQDPGQGLRLIYYSQIVNDFQKGDIAEGYSVSREKKESFPLTVTSAQKNPTAFYLCASSIYRGPDTGELFFGEGSRLTVL.

There are a few counts of this clonotype. A much larger clone differs from this one at a single base, so this may be a read error. This chain links TRBV19 with TRBJ1-1; D call uncertain. The CDR3 length is 13 residues. Trimming shortened V by 0 bases and J by 3 bases, and 5 bases separated the two germline ends. Germline CDR1 is LNHDA and CDR2 is SQIVND (reference sequence). The CDR3 DNA follows: TGTGCCAGTAGTATAGATCTGGACACTGAAGCTTTCTTT. Its translation: CASSIDLDTEAFF.

Within the sample, this clonotype is large. CDR3 in amino acids: CASSESPSSGNTIYF. Written as DNA, the CDR3 is TGTGCCAGCAGTGAGTCCCCGAGCTCTGGAAACACCATATATTTT. The rearrangement joins TRBV2 to TRBJ1-3, with unresolved D. The germline V and J ends were trimmed by 3 bases and 0 bases, with 9 bases remaining between them. This CDR3 is built from 15 residues. The V gene's germline CDR1 is SNHLY and CDR2 FYNNEI. The full variable domain, with the rest looked up from reference TRBV2 and TRBJ1-3, is EPEVTQTPSHQVTQMGQEVILRCVPISNHLYFYWYRQILGQKVEFLVSFYNNEISEKSEIFDDQFSVERPDGSNFTLKIRSTKLEDSAMYFCASSESPSSGNTIYFGEGSWLTVV.

The sample holds a few counts of this clonotype. The V and J genes are TRBV29-1 and TRBJ1-2; 10 bases map to TRBD1. This CDR3 spans 15 amino acids. Trimming took 6 bases from V and 4 from J; bases not matched to a gene: 11. Per germline, CDR1 SQVTM and CDR2 ANQGSEA. The CDR3 loop is CSVTGTGEPTYGYTF. The CDR3 DNA is TGCAGCGTCACCGGGACAGGGGAACCCACCTATGGCTACACCTTC. Variable domain in full (rest from reference TRBV29-1 and TRBJ1-2): SAVISQKPSRDICQRGTSLTIQCQVDSQVTMMFWYRQQPGQSLTLIATANQGSEATYESGFVIDKFPISRPNLTFSTLTVSNMSPEDSSIYLCSVTGTGEPTYGYTFGSGTRLTVV.

Comments on this clonotype: This clone may be a read error of a much larger clone one base away. The chain combines TRBV5-5 with TRBJ1-1; D is unclear. Germline V lookup: CDR1 SGHKS, CDR2 YYEKEE (reference sequence). This CDR3 region has 13 residues. The CDR3 DNA is TGTGCCAGCAGCTTCGGGGTGGCCACTGGAGCTTTCTTT. Translated, it gives CASSFGVATGAFF.

This clonotype came up a few times. A read error may explain this, as a much larger clone is one base away. This chain connects TRBV5-8 to TRBJ1-5; D uncertain. Per the germline V gene, CDR1 is SGHTS and CDR2 is YDEGEE. CDR3 length: 15 residues. Trimming shortened V by 2 bases and J by 0 bases, and 9 bases separated the two germline ends. DNA for the CDR3: TGTGCCAGCAGCTTTGCCCCTGTTAGCAATCAGCCCCAGCATTTT. Translation gives CASSFAPVSNQPQHF.

About this clonotype: This may be a read error, as it is one base from a much larger clone. The V gene is TRBV2, the J gene TRBJ1-1; no clear D. CDR1 SNHLY and CDR2 FYNNEI come from the germline V gene. CDR3 length: 12 residues. The CDR3 region is CANSGLGGQAFF. The CDR3 nucleotides read TGTGCCAACAGTGGTCTGGGAGGGCAAGCTTTCTTT.

For this clonotype: This could be a read error, since a much larger clone is one nucleotide away. The chain is built from TRBV5-5 and TRBJ2-3; tentative D call: TRBD1 (5 bases). Germline V gene sequence: CDR1 SGHKS, CDR2 YYEKEE (reference sequence). The CDR3 spans 12 residues. Trimming removed 0 bases from V and 11 bases from J, with 10 bases in between. For the CDR3, the DNA is TGTGCCAGCAGCTTGGCCAGCAGGGAGCAGTATTTT. Translation: CASSLASREQYF.

In its sample, this clonotype is large. V is TRBV3-1 and J is TRBJ2-3; D ambiguous. In germline, CDR1 is LGHDT, CDR2 YNNKEL (reference sequence). V was shortened by 0 bases and J by 0 bases, with 4 bases between the two germline ends. The CDR3 extends over 14 amino acids. CDR3 sequence reads: CASSQESSTDTQYF. The DNA of the CDR3 is TGTGCCAGCAGCCAAGAGAGTAGCACAGATACGCAGTATTTT.

This clonotype is deemed medium-sized. This chain connects TRBV5-5 to TRBJ2-3, with 7 bases identical to TRBD2. J lost 11 bases, V lost 0 bases, and 3 bases had no gene match. The CDR3 consists of 12 residues. The germline V gene encodes CDR1 SGHKS and CDR2 YYEKEE (reference sequence). DNA for the CDR3: TGTGCCAGCAGCTTGGCCAGCGGGGAGCAGTATTTT. Its translation is CASSLASGEQYF.

This clonotype appeared a few times. This may stem from a read error, because a much larger clone lies one nucleotide away. The chain carries TRBV2 and TRBJ1-1; a possible D gene is TRBD1 (6 bases). V was trimmed by 11 bases and J by 4 bases, leaving 20 bases between them. The CDR3 is 14 residues long. Germline V gene sequence: CDR1 SNHLY, CDR2 FYNNEI. The CDR3 nucleotides read TGTGCCGGCAAAGGGGGAACAGGGTTCACTGAAGCTTTCTTT. Its protein product is CAGKGGTGFTEAFF.

By sample fraction, this clonotype is medium-sized. The rearrangement uses TRBV7-9 and TRBJ2-4, with D perhaps given as TRBD1 or TRBD2 (5 bases each). Germline CDR1 is SEHNR and CDR2 is FQNEAQ (reference sequence). This CDR3 contains 14 residues. With 0 bases removed from V and 9 bases from J, the gap between germline ends came to 12 bases. The CDR3 sequence is CASSLAGDRGIQYF. CDR3 DNA sequence: TGTGCCAGCAGCTTAGCTGGGGACCGAGGCATTCAGTACTTC.

By share, this clonotype ranks as large. The chain combines TRBV25-1 with TRBJ2-7; D not certain. This CDR3 is 12 amino acids long. Trimming took 4 bases from V and 3 from J, leaving 7 bases between them. Germline CDR1 reads MGHDK; CDR2 reads SYGVNS. CDR3 DNA sequence: TGTGCCAGCAGTGGGAACAGCTACGAGCAGTACTTC. Protein sequence: CASSGNSYEQYF.

By its share, this clonotype is medium-sized (0.01 to 0.1%). The chain links TRBV27 to TRBJ1-3; D is ambiguous. Trimming took off 2 bases at V and 1 base at J, with 9 bases between the two ends. There are 15 residues in the CDR3. Germline V lookup: CDR1 MNHEY, CDR2 SMNVEV (reference sequence). CDR3 in DNA: TGTGCCAGCAGTTTAGGTGCAAATTCTGGAAACACCATATATTTT. Protein: CASSLGANSGNTIYF.

This clonotype was counted only a few times. V is TRBV19 and J is TRBJ1-5; D might be TRBD1 (5 bases). Germline lookup yields CDR1 LNHDA and CDR2 SQIVND (reference sequence). The CDR3 runs to 15 residues. V lost 5 bases and J 4 bases, leaving 15 bases between the germline ends. CDR3 sequence: CASSLGDSFNQPQHF. The CDR3 DNA follows: TGTGCCAGTAGTTTGGGGGATTCTTTTAATCAGCCCCAGCATTTT. Drawing the rest from reference TRBV19 and TRBJ1-5, the complete variable domain is DGGITQSPKYLFRKEGQNVTLSCEQNLNHDAMYWYRQDPGQGLRLIYYSQIVNDFQKGDIAEGYSVSREKKESFPLTVTSAQKNPTAFYLCASSLGDSFNQPQHFGDGTRLSIL.

This clonotype is medium-sized by share. The rearrangement uses TRBV12-3 or TRBV12-4 and TRBJ2-3; TRBD1 agrees at 9 bases. With V trimmed by 4 bases and J by 4 bases, 6 bases remained unmatched. This CDR3 has 15 amino acids. In DNA, the CDR3 is TGTGCCAGCAGTTCAGACAGGGGGATGGCAGATACGCAGTATTTT. As protein: CASSSDRGMADTQYF.

This clonotype is termed large (0.1 to 1%). The rearrangement uses TRBV25-1 and TRBJ1-1, with D maybe TRBD1 (5 bases). The germline V gene encodes CDR1 MGHDK and CDR2 SYGVNS. The V end lost 1 base, the J end lost 6 bases, and 9 bases lay between the germline ends. CDR3 size: 13 residues. The CDR3 loop reads CASSELLGAEAFF. Here the CDR3 DNA reads TGTGCCAGCAGTGAATTGCTAGGGGCTGAAGCTTTCTTT.

By share, this clonotype ranks as medium-sized. The chain combines TRBV2 with TRBJ1-1; D gene uncertain. The ends were cut back, 6 bases at V and 5 bases at J, with 16 bases in the middle. The CDR3 is made up of 14 amino acids. The germline CDR1 and CDR2 sequences are SNHLY and FYNNEI. The CDR3 region is CASSKPTTWTEAFF. As DNA, the CDR3 is TGTGCCAGCAGCAAACCCACGACTTGGACTGAAGCTTTCTTT.

This clonotype is large within its sample. The DNA for the CDR3 is TGTGCCAGCACCGACACCGTTAGCCGGGACAAGTCCTACGAGCAGTACTTC. This translates into CASTDTVSRDKSYEQYF. The chain employs TRBV21-1 and TRBJ2-7; the table calls TRBD1, which could not be checked here. TRBV21-1 is deemed a pseudogene. The CDR3 is 17 residues long.

As to this clonotype: A read error is possible here, since a much larger clone lies one base away. V is TRBV27 and J is TRBJ2-7; possibly TRBD1 for D (7 bases). This CDR3 contains 15 residues. The germline V gene encodes CDR1 MNHEY and CDR2 SMNVEV (reference sequence). V shed 0 bases and J shed 5 bases, with 14 bases lying between them. In DNA, the CDR3 is TGTGCCAGCAGTTTATCCCAGGGGGGTCTTAACGAGCAGTACTTC. This gives the protein CASSLSQGGLNEQYF.

This clonotype rates as medium-sized (0.01 to 0.1%). The chain has TRBV7-3 and TRBJ2-1; 9 bases line up with TRBD2. Germline V gene data show CDR1 as SGHTA and CDR2 as FQGTGA. This CDR3 has 16 amino acids. V lost 3 bases, J lost 1 base, and 4 bases stayed unmatched. CDR3 amino acids: CASSLIAGVSYNEQFF. CDR3 bases: TGTGCCAGCAGCTTGATAGCGGGGGTTTCCTACAATGAGCAGTTCTTC.

This clonotype is labeled as medium-sized. The rearrangement joins TRBV2 to TRBJ1-2, with D possibly matching TRBD1 (6 bases). CDR1 is SNHLY and CDR2 is FYNNEI in the germline V gene. Trimming left V 8 bases short and J 4 bases short, with 23 bases between. The CDR3 has 16 amino acids. CDR3: CASGGLDIGSLYGYTF. CDR3 nucleotide sequence: TGTGCCAGCGGGGGCTTGGACATCGGGTCCCTCTATGGCTACACCTTC.

By share, this clonotype ranks as large (0.1 to 1%). J is TRBJ2-1 and V is TRBV25-1, with TRBD2 identical over 10 bases. V trimming: 3 bases; J trimming: 8 bases; junction bases outside the gene matches: 13. Germline lookup yields CDR1 MGHDK and CDR2 SYGVNS. The CDR3 covers 17 residues. The CDR3 coding sequence is TGTGCCAGCAGTGAGGTAGCGGGGGGCCCCCGTTCGGATGAGCAGTTCTTC. Its translation is CASSEVAGGPRSDEQFF. The complete variable domain, with remaining parts taken from reference TRBV25-1 and TRBJ2-1, reads EADIYQTPRYLVIGTGKKITLECSQTMGHDKMYWYQQDPGMELHLIHYSYGVNSTEKGDLSSESTVSRIRTEHFPLTLESARPSHTSQYLCASSEVAGGPRSDEQFFGPGTRLTVL.

By frequency in the sample, this clonotype is medium-sized. The chain uses TRBV19 and TRBJ1-5, with D tentatively TRBD1 (6 bases). CDR3 length equals 15 residues. The germline V and J ends were trimmed by 5 bases and 4 bases, with 15 bases remaining between them. Germline lookup yields CDR1 LNHDA and CDR2 SQIVND (reference sequence). The CDR3 DNA sequence: TGTGCCAGTAGTCCTTGGGGGGGGGCTAATCAGCCCCAGCATTTT. It encodes CASSPWGGANQPQHF. Combining the CDR3 with reference TRBV19 and TRBJ1-5 gives the whole variable domain DGGITQSPKYLFRKEGQNVTLSCEQNLNHDAMYWYRQDPGQGLRLIYYSQIVNDFQKGDIAEGYSVSREKKESFPLTVTSAQKNPTAFYLCASSPWGGANQPQHFGDGTRLSIL.